This TCR beta chain was recorded in a study of CD8 T cells in Susac syndrome. RNA was extracted with the RNeasy kit, and a quantity of roughly 0.5 to 1 ug was reverse transcribed using random hexamers. TCR beta CDR3 was amplified by immunoSEQ multiplex PCR. This amplification extended across 54 Vbeta and 13 Jbeta segments. TCRdb reanalysed the immunoSEQ multiplex PCR reads using MiXCR and keeps one entry per CDR3 protein. The repertoire holds some 100,000 distinct CDR3 sequences, approximately 90% seen once, with approximately 0.12% in the top ten. The CDR3 spans 14 residues. The ends were cut back, 5 bases at V and 0 bases at J, with 11 bases in the middle. CDR1 DFQATT and CDR2 SNEGSKA come from the germline V gene (reference sequence). Sequencing of TCR beta was carried out in blood CD8+ and CD4+ T cells. Controls matched for sex and age were healthy donors. The CD8+ and CD4+ T cells were negatively isolated, with the TEMRA cells enriched by FACS.

Source material: CD8+ T cells from PBMCs. This chain connects TRBV20-1 to TRBJ2-1; no firm D call. This clonotype was obtained from a human donor in good health. DNA for the CDR3: TGCAGTGCTCCATGGTTCAGCTCCTACAATGAGCAGTTCTTC. Translation gives CSAPWFSSYNEQFF.